The clone carrying this TCR beta chain was detected many times. Its antigen is as yet unknown. This entry comes from a study of T cell repertoires in cytomegalovirus infection. V gave up 6 bases and J gave up 0 bases, with 13 bases separating them. This CDR3 spans 15 amino acids. Using its own MiXCR run on the reads, TCRdb lists one record per CDR3 protein. The table records 90,000 to 130,000 distinct CDR3 sequences, roughly 9.1% of them present only once. The sequence derives from a human donor in good health (CMV status not recorded). Some clones in this sample may be carry-over from other donors' samples. This chain links TRBV12-3 or TRBV12-4 with TRBJ2-3; D unclear. Sequenced input: PBMCs, sequenced either directly or after in vitro stimulation (not recorded which). The CDR3 reads CASRSGELSTDTQYF. The CDR3 nucleotides are TGTGCCAGCAGGTCTGGCGAATTAAGCACAGATACGCAGTATTTT.